This T cell receptor (beta chain) was found in a study of T cell responses to AZD1222 COVID-19 vaccine listed by TCRdb under 2021. Concerning the study at large: TCR sequencing was performed for some 250 trial participants, of whom approximately 200 were given two doses of AZD1222 and around 26 were given two doses of MenACWY control vaccine. Trial participants were enrolled by age into subgroups of 18-55, 56-69 and 70-plus years, and about 150, 27 and 61 TCR-sequenced participants, respectively, were included in these subgroups. The paper as a whole reports these results and caveats: Epitopes outside the regions mutated in the B.1.351 and B.1.1.7 variants were reportedly recognized by nearly half of the unique spike-specific TCRs. After two AZD1222 doses, spike-specific TCR breadth and depth were significantly higher than at day 0 and than in MenACWY recipients. Vaccine-associated CD4 TCRs spanned the whole spike protein, with dominant responses in regions 160-218 and 743-854. Participants were mostly white British and included more females than males, and it was suggested by the authors that clonal diversity may have been underestimated. No day 14 peak-response samples were available, so repertoires were characterized only after the peak T cell response. The 56-69-year group was small, and its depth increase did not reach significance, likely because of low power. Conclusions about previously exposed vaccinees are limited, since just 6 or 7 AZD1222 recipients were seropositive for SARS-CoV-2 at baseline.

The CDR3 runs 14 amino acids, cysteine and phenylalanine included. The CDR3 DNA has 42 bases and is translated from base 1. Trimming costs V 4 bases and J 4 bases, and their ends lie 10 bases apart. The CDR1 and CDR2 encoded by the germline V gene are LGHNA and YNFKEQ. Taken with the paper, the label for time point translates to: about 28 days (+/-7) after the second vaccine dose. AZD1222 recipients whose second dose came at about 4 weeks and those whose second dose came at about 12 weeks were combined into one group, since spike-specific TCR depth and breadth did not differ between the two schedules. Samples from vaccinated people were obtained from the UK trials COV001 and COV002, which included a single-blind randomized controlled phase 2/3 trial of AZD1222 (ChAdOx1 nCoV-19) in healthy adults. For TCRbeta chain sequencing, PBMC samples from trial participants were taken at day 0 and at day 28 after the second dose.

As concerns this clone: No cognate antigen has been identified for it. No quality values exist for individual bases; no much larger clone is one base distant.

The CDR3 regions of human TCRbeta chains were subjected to immunosequencing. Per the original workflow: Repertoire TCRs were matched against a reference library of SARS-CoV-2-specific TCRs generated with the MIRA antigen-specificity platform. Breadth was defined as the fraction of unique TCRs that were SARS-CoV-2-associated, and depth was defined as the fraction of total T cells that were SARS-CoV-2-associated. Using the MIRA data, each spike-specific TCR was mapped to the spike region that the TCR reacts to and placed in a CD4 or CD8 class. Log10-transformed breadth and depth values were compared by one-way ANOVA with Sidak's multiple comparisons tests. In TCRdb, the immuneACCESS table is reduced to in-frame sequences with V and J assigned. These tables do not hold every clone; where another copy was compared, an unresolved V gene accounts for under half, and the others remain unexplained. Clone size and V and J calls were adopted from that table, with D and trimming inferred from the DNA. The sample data list about 80,000 clones, and around 85% of these were observed just once. About 3.4% of the sample rests with the top ten.

Material: peripheral blood, obtained 28 days after the second AZD1222 dose. This TCR derives from an adult who received the AZD1222 COVID-19 vaccine. The chain was built from TRBV4-2 and TRBJ1-4; the D region possibly corresponds to TRBD1 (5 bases align). The base sequence is TGTGCCAGCAGCCTCTGGGGGTTTAATGAAAAACTGTTTTTT. Its coded protein is CASSLWGFNEKLFF.